Listed here are 14 T cell receptor beta chains from one sample, sequenced in a study of regulatory T cells in long-lasting Graves disease. Sample time point: newly diagnosed GD, antithyroid drugs for less than 3 months. Construction of the TCR library relied on RNA isolated from PBMCs. Arm-PCR with iRepertoire HTBI primers amplified the CDR3 regions for these TCR beta libraries. TCRdb re-analysed the multiplex PCR reads in MiXCR, keeping a single row per CDR3 protein. This table holds hundreds of thousands of distinct CDR3 sequences, roughly 14% found once. This same sample was also taken into another study, of T cells in Graves' hyperthyroidism and ophthalmopathy.

The sequenced sample was peripheral blood mononuclear cells (PBMCs), obtained at new diagnosis, from a patient treated with antithyroid drugs. These receptors all come from a man aged 30 to 45 with Graves disease.

Points on this clonotype: This may stem from a read error, because a much larger clone lies one nucleotide away. The chain is built from TRBV7-2 and TRBJ2-2; D assignment may be TRBD1 or TRBD2 (5 bases each). Germline CDR1 is SGHTA and CDR2 is FQGNSA. CDR3 length: 15 residues. V lost 3 bases to trimming and J lost 4 bases, with 12 bases between them. The CDR3 nucleotides read TGTGCCAGCAGCTTTACTGACGGGACCACCGGGGAGCTGTTTTTT. Protein sequence: CASSFTDGTTGELFF.

The chain joins TRBV12-5 to TRBJ2-3; 11 nucleotides agree with TRBD2. Trimming removed 5 bases from V and 4 bases from J; junction bases left unmatched: 5. The CDR3 consists of 15 residues. Germline V gene sequence: CDR1 LGHNT, CDR2 FRNRAP. The CDR3 nucleotides are TGTGCTAGTGGTAATAGCGGGAGGGTCGCAGATACGCAGTATTTT. Protein sequence: CASGNSGRVADTQYF.

This clonotype occurred many times. The V and J genes are TRBV12-3 or TRBV12-4 and TRBJ2-7; 9 positions agree with TRBD2. Trimming cost V 5 bases and J 0 bases; bases outside gene matches: 5. The CDR3 spans 15 residues. The CDR3 region has the DNA TGTGCCAGCAGTATTAGCGGGAGTGCCTCCTACGAGCAGTACTTC. This sequence encodes CASSISGSASYEQYF.

This clonotype was counted ten times or more. The chain uses TRBV7-9 and TRBJ2-3; TRBD2 is a possible D gene (5 bases). Germline CDR1 reads SEHNR; CDR2 reads FQNEAQ (reference sequence). This CDR3 has 16 amino acids. V lost 5 bases, J lost 1 base, and 16 bases lay in between. The CDR3 here is CASSPGVAWGTDTQYF. Written as DNA, the CDR3 is TGTGCCAGCAGCCCCGGAGTAGCGTGGGGCACAGATACGCAGTATTTT.

This clonotype was found many times. The chain is built from TRBV6-2 or TRBV6-3 and TRBJ1-5; possible D gene TRBD1, 6 bases. The germline CDR1 and CDR2 sequences are MNHEY and SVGEGT. This CDR3 contains 16 residues. Trimming removed 2 bases at V and 2 bases at J, with 13 bases between. CDR3 nucleotide sequence: TGTGCCAGCAGTTACGTAACGGGGGCAGGCAATCAGCCCCAGCATTTT. It translates to CASSYVTGAGNQPQHF.

This clonotype has at least ten counts. The gene calls are TRBV27 and TRBJ2-1, with 9 bases aligning to TRBD2. The trim removed 8 bases at V and 15 bases at J, leaving 23 bases unmatched. CDR3 length: 16 amino acids. The germline gives CDR1 MNHEY, CDR2 SMNVEV (reference sequence). The CDR3 DNA reads TGTGCCAGCGCGCGGAGAGGTAGCGGGAGACTCGGGGCCTGGTTCTTC. It is translated as CASARRGSGRLGAWFF.

This clonotype was counted many times. The gene calls are TRBV18 and TRBJ2-3, with a tentative D call TRBD1 (6 bases). V shed 8 bases and J shed 0 bases, with 15 bases lying between them. This CDR3 is 15 amino acids long. CDR1 and CDR2 from the germline V gene are KGHSH and LQKENI. The CDR3 is CASQPARGSTDTQYF. The CDR3 DNA sequence: TGTGCCAGCCAACCGGCCAGGGGTAGCACAGATACGCAGTATTTT.

This clonotype was observed at least ten times. The rearrangement joins TRBV2 to TRBJ2-1, with D tentatively TRBD2 (6 bases). Trimming cost V 3 bases and J 4 bases, with 13 bases left between them. Germline assignment: CDR1 SNHLY and CDR2 FYNNEI. The CDR3 contains 15 residues. Written as DNA, the CDR3 is TGTGCCAGCAGTGAGATACGACGGGAGTACAATGAGCAGTTCTTC. The encoded protein is CASSEIRREYNEQFF.

This clonotype was counted between two and nine times. The gene calls are TRBV20-1 and TRBJ1-2, with a weak D call TRBD1 (6 bases). V lost 6 bases, J lost 5 bases, and 19 bases lay in between. In germline, CDR1 is DFQATT, CDR2 SNEGSKA (reference sequence). CDR3 length: 14 amino acids. DNA for the CDR3: TGCAGTGCCCCGGCGGGGGCGCGAGGGTATGGCTACACCTTC. Amino acid sequence: CSAPAGARGYGYTF.

This clonotype has more than one count but fewer than ten. This chain links TRBV18 with TRBJ1-4, with D hard to call. V dropped 9 bases and J dropped 7 bases, with 15 bases sitting between them. Germline lookup yields CDR1 KGHSH and CDR2 LQKENI. The CDR3 loop spans 13 amino acids. This CDR3 reads CASCWGVGEKLFF. CDR3 coding DNA: TGTGCCAGTTGCTGGGGTGTTGGTGAAAAACTGTTTTTT.

The rearrangement links TRBV9 to TRBJ1-2; 11 bases align to TRBD1. Germline V gene lookup returns CDR1 SGDLS and CDR2 YYNGEE. The CDR3 runs 16 residues. V was clipped by 3 bases and J by 4 bases; unmatched bases: 8. CDR3 coding DNA: TGTGCCAGCAGCGCTTCTTCCGGGACAGGGGGCTATGGCTACACCTTC. Its translation is CASSASSGTGGYGYTF.

At least ten counts were recorded for this clonotype. CDR3 in amino acids: CASSLALGQTYEQYF. DNA for the CDR3: TGTGCCAGCAGTTTAGCGCTAGGACAAACCTACGAGCAGTACTTC. This chain joins TRBV12-3 or TRBV12-4 and TRBJ2-7, with a weak D call TRBD1 (5 bases). Trimming stripped 0 bases from V and 2 bases from J, with 11 bases between. The CDR3 spans 15 residues.

This clonotype was detected many times. CDR3 loop: CASSFLGQGAYEQYF. In nucleotides, the CDR3 is TGTGCCAGCAGTTTTCTTGGACAGGGGGCCTACGAGCAGTACTTC. The chain combines TRBV12-3 or TRBV12-4 with TRBJ2-7; TRBD1 matches 10 bases. The trim removed 3 bases at V and 2 bases at J, leaving 4 bases unmatched. The CDR3 extends over 15 amino acids.

This clonotype was seen a few times. The rearrangement links TRBV29-1 to TRBJ2-1; 9 bases map to TRBD1. J lost 1 base, V lost 6 bases, and 7 bases had no gene match. There are 15 residues in the CDR3. The germline gives CDR1 SQVTM, CDR2 ANQGSEA. The CDR3 region is CSVRPTGGSYNEQFF. The CDR3 DNA sequence: TGCAGCGTCCGTCCGACAGGGGGGTCCTACAATGAGCAGTTCTTC.